This TCR beta chain originates from a study of cytomegalovirus exposure and HLA in healthy donors. Across the study: In a previous analysis, approximately 110 million unique TCR beta sequences were found from 170 million or so T cells.

13 Jbeta primers and 60 Vbeta primers were used for the PCR. Using immunoSEQ multiplex PCR, the repertoire was profiled, and TCRdb retains in-frame clones only, with some absent. The table includes about 81,000 clones, 85% to 90% detected once. As for this clone: Its antigen is still unknown.

Study-wide findings and caveats: Prior analysis indicated that the majority of TCR beta V segments exhibited productivity approximately 90% or approximately 30% of the time. The listing of 150 to 200 TCR beta chains classed them as cytomegalovirus-associated. The study had only CMV serostatus as immune exposure information.

Trimming shortened V by 1 base and J by 2 bases, and 8 bases separated the two germline ends. Looked up from germline, CDR1 is SGHTA and CDR2 is FQGNSA. The CDR3 contains 14 residues. This sequence was found in a man between 18 and 29 years old in good health and CMV-seronegative. Sequenced: PBMCs. The chain links TRBV7-2 to TRBJ1-2; D unresolved. The CDR3, as DNA: TGTGCCAGCAGCTTAGATCGGGAGAACTATGGCTACACCTTC. It encodes CASSLDRENYGYTF.